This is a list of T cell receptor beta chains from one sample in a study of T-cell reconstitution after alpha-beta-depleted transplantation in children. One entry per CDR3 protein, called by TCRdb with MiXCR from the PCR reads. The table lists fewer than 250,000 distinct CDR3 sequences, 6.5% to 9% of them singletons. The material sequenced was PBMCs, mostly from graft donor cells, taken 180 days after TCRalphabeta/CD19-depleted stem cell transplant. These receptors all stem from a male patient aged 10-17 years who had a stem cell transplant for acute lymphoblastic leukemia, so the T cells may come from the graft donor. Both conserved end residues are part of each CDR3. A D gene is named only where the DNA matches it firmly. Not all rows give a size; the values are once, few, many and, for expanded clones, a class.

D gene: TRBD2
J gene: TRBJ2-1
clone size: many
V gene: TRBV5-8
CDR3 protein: CASSIPTSTNEQFF
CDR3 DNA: TGTGCCAGCAGCATCCCGACTAGCACCAATGAGCAGTTCTTC

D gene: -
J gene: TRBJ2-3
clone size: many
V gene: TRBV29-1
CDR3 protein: CSVGYSTDTQYF
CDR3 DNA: TGCAGCGTTGGATACAGCACAGATACGCAGTATTTT

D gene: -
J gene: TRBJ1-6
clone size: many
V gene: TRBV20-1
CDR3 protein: CSARDRGPSRDSPLHF
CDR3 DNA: TGCAGTGCTAGAGATCGGGGCCCTTCCCGGGATTCACCCCTCCACTTT

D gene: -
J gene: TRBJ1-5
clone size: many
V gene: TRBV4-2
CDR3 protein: CASSQWHSNQPQHF
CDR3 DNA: TGTGCCAGCAGCCAATGGCATAGCAATCAGCCCCAGCATTTT

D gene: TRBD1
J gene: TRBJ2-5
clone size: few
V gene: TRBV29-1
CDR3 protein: CSVEGTGVHSETQYF
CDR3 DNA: TGCAGCGTTGAAGGGACAGGGGTTCATTCCGAGACCCAGTACTTC

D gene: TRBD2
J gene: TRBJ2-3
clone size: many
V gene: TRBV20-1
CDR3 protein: CSGLAGATDTQYF
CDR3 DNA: TGCAGTGGGCTAGCGGGAGCGACAGATACGCAGTATTTT

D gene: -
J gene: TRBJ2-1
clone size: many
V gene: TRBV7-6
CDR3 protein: CASSEDHFSYNEQFF
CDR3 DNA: TGTGCCAGCAGCGAGGACCACTTCTCCTACAATGAGCAGTTCTTC

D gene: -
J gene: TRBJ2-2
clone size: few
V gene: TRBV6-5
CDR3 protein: CASSYDQGWAGELFF
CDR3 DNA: TGTGCCAGCAGTTACGATCAGGGGTGGGCCGGGGAGCTGTTTTTT

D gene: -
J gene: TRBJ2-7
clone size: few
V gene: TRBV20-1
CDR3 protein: CSARGSTYEQYF
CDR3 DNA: TGCAGTGCTCGGGGGTCTACCTACGAGCAGTACTTC

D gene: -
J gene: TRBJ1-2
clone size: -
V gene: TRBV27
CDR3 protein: CASSLKWAANYGYTF
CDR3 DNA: TGTGCCAGCAGTTTAAAGTGGGCTGCCAACTATGGCTACACCTTC

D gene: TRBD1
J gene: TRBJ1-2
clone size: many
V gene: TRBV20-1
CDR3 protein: CSARQGVSGYTF
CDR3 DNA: TGCAGTGCTAGACAGGGGGTCTCTGGCTACACCTTC

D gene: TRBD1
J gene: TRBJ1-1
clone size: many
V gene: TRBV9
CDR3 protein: CASSVGDRGLNTEAFF
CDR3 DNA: TGTGCCAGCAGCGTAGGGGACAGGGGGCTGAACACTGAAGCTTTCTTT

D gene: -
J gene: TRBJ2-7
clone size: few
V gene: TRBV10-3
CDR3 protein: CAIRAQENGYEQYF
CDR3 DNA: TGTGCCATCAGAGCGCAGGAAAATGGCTACGAGCAGTACTTC

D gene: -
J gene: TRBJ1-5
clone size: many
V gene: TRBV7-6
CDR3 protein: CASSGGNQPQHF
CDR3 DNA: TGTGCCAGCAGCGGGGGGAATCAGCCCCAGCATTTT

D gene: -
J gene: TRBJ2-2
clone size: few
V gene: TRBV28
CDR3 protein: CASSSMEAGELFF
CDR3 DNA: TGTGCCAGCAGTTCGATGGAGGCCGGGGAGCTGTTTTTT

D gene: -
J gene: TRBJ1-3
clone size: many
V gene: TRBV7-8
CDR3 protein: CASSLVGAEGNTIYF
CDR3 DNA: TGTGCCAGCAGCTTGGTGGGCGCGGAAGGAAACACCATATATTTT

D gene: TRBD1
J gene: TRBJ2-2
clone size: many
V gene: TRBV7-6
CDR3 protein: CASSLGGQGAGELFF
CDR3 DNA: TGTGCCAGCAGCTTAGGGGGACAGGGGGCCGGGGAGCTGTTTTTT

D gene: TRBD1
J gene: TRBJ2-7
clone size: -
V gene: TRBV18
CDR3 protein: CASSPQDRVTYEQYF
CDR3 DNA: TGTGCCAGCTCACCACAGGACAGGGTCACCTACGAGCAGTACTTC

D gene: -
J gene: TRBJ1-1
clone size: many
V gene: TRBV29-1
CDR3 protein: CSAVGLAEAFF
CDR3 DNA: TGCAGCGCCGTTGGCTTAGCCGAAGCTTTCTTT

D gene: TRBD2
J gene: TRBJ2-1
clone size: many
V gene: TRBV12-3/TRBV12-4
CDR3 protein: CASSRTSGRYNEQFF
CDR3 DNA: TGTGCCAGCAGTCGGACTAGCGGGAGGTACAATGAGCAGTTCTTC

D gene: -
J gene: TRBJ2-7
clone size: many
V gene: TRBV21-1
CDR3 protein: CASSPDPRGEQYF
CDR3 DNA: TGTGCCAGCAGCCCGGACCCCCGAGGCGAGCAGTACTTC

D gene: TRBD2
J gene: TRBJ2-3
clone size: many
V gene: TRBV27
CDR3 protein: CASSSGAGGWDTQYF
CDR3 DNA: TGTGCCAGCAGTTCAGGAGCGGGGGGGTGGGATACGCAGTATTTT

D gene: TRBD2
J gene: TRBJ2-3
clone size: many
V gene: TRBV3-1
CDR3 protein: CASSPRTSAADTQYF
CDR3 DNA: TGTGCCAGCAGCCCCCGGACTAGCGCGGCAGATACGCAGTATTTT

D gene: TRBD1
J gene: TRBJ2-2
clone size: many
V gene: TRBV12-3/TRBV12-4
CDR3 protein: CASTPRARTGAGELFF
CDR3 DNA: TGTGCCAGCACCCCCAGGGCTCGGACAGGCGCCGGGGAGCTGTTTTTT

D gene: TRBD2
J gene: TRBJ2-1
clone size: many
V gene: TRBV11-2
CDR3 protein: CASSPPGSGGAYNEQFF
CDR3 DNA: TGTGCCAGCAGCCCCCCCGGTAGCGGGGGGGCCTACAATGAGCAGTTCTTC

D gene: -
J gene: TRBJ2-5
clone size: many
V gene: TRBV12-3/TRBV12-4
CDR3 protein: CASSLVGTLETQYF
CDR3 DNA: TGTGCCAGCAGTTTAGTAGGGACACTGGAGACCCAGTACTTC

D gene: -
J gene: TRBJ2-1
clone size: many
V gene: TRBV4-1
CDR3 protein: CASSHLPGNNEQFF
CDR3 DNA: TGCGCCAGCAGCCACCTCCCGGGGAACAATGAGCAGTTCTTC

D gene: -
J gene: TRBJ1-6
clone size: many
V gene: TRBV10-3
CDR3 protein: CAISDGSSDNSPLHF
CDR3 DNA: TGTGCCATCAGTGATGGCTCATCAGATAATTCACCCCTCCACTTT

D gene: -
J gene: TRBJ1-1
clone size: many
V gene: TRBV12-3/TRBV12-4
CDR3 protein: CASSLARGTEAFF
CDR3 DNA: TGTGCCAGCAGTTTAGCCCGGGGGACTGAAGCTTTCTTT

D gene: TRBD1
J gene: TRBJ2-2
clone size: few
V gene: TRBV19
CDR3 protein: CASSPPGQGIQNTGELFF
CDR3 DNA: TGTGCCAGTAGTCCCCCGGGACAGGGGATCCAGAACACCGGGGAGCTGTTTTTT

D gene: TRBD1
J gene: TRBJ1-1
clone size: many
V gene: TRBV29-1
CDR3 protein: CSTGQGSNTEAFF
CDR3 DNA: TGCAGCACGGGACAGGGATCGAACACTGAAGCTTTCTTT

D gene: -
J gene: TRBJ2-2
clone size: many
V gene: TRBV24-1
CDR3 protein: CATSDFPETGELFF
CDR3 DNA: TGTGCCACCAGTGATTTCCCGGAGACCGGGGAGCTGTTTTTT

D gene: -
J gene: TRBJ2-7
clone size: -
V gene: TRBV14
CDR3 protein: CASSQNTDYEQYF
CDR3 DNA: TGTGCCAGCAGCCAAAACACCGACTACGAGCAGTACTTC